One sample yielded the 23 T cell receptor beta chains listed below, sequenced in a study of blood T cell repertoires in COVID-19. Data came from immunoSEQ multiplex PCR; TCRdb stores just in-frame clones and leaves some out. The table has roughly 74,000 clones, about 89% seen once. Sequencing was performed on PBMCs or T cells enriched from blood (not recorded which). These receptors all come from a woman between 45 and 60 years old with acute COVID-19.

V is TRBV4-1 and J is TRBJ2-1, with 8 bases lining up with TRBD2. Germline values: CDR1 MGHRA, CDR2 YSYEKL. V shed 0 bases and J 0 bases; nucleotides not matched to a gene: 16. The CDR3 loop spans 21 amino acids. The chain's CDR3 is CASSQDHTNGGEKSSYNEQFF. CDR3 coding DNA: TGCGCCAGCAGCCAAGATCACACTAACGGGGGGGAGAAGAGCTCCTACAATGAGCAGTTCTTC.

The DNA of the CDR3 is TGCGCCAGCAGCTTGGTGGCTAGCGGCCCTCAAGAGACCCAGTACTTC. Protein: CASSLVASGPQETQYF. The chain is built from TRBV5-1 and TRBJ2-5; 7 nucleotides align to TRBD2. V was pared by 0 bases and J by 2 bases, with 7 bases of the junction left unmatched. The CDR3 totals 16 residues. Germline CDR1 reads SGHRS; CDR2 reads YFSETQ.

The rearrangement uses TRBV7-9 and TRBJ2-5; TRBD1 might be the D (6 bases). Germline V CDR1 and CDR2: SEHNR, FQNEAQ (reference sequence). The CDR3 runs to 15 residues. Trimming took 3 bases from V and 4 from J, leaving 15 bases between them. The DNA of the CDR3 is TGTGCCAGCAGCTTGGACGGACAGCCGGGAGAGACCCAGTACTTC. This gives the protein CASSLDGQPGETQYF.

The genes are TRBV5-1 and TRBJ2-1, with D possibly being TRBD1 (6 bases). The CDR3 consists of 17 residues. The germline V gene encodes CDR1 SGHRS and CDR2 YFSETQ. V lost 1 base and J 0 bases, leaving 14 bases between the germline ends. DNA of the CDR3: TGCGCCAGCAGCTTGCGTTCTAGGGGGTTCTCCTACAATGAGCAGTTCTTC. Translation gives CASSLRSRGFSYNEQFF.

This clone was counted a few times. V gene TRBV12-3 or TRBV12-4 combines with J gene TRBJ1-5, with D tentatively TRBD1 (5 bases). The CDR3 loop spans 13 amino acids. Trimming left V 5 bases short and J 7 bases short, with 12 bases between. This CDR3 reads CASSNQGAQPQHF. CDR3 DNA: TGTGCCAGCAGTAATCAGGGCGCCCAGCCCCAGCATTTT.

This clone has just a few counts. Other DNA sequences within the sample encode an identical CDR3. The chain carries TRBV25-1 and TRBJ1-2, with D possibly TRBD1 on 6 matching bases. V was cut by 2 bases and J by 2 bases, with 6 bases left in between. Per the germline V gene, CDR1 is MGHDK and CDR2 is SYGVNS. This CDR3 has 13 amino acids. CDR3 sequence reads: CASSEQGNYGYTF. The CDR3 DNA reads as TGTGCCAGCAGTGAACAGGGGAACTATGGCTACACCTTC.

The chain carries TRBV30 and TRBJ1-5; no clear D gene. In germline, CDR1 is GTSNPN, CDR2 SVGIG (reference sequence). The ends were cut back, 0 bases at V and 3 bases at J, with 9 bases in the middle. This CDR3 is built from 14 residues. As DNA, the CDR3 is TGTGCCTGGAGTGTAGACAATAACAATCAGCCCCAGCATTTT. Translated: CAWSVDNNNQPQHF. Combining the CDR3 with reference TRBV30 and TRBJ1-5 gives the whole variable domain SQTIHQWPATLVQPVGSPLSLECTVEGTSNPNLYWYRQAAGRGLQLLFYSVGIGQISSEVPQNLSASRPQDRQFILSSKKLLLSDSGFYLCAWSVDNNNQPQHFGDGTRLSIL.

This rearrangement joins TRBV2 to TRBJ2-7, with TRBD2 identical over 7 bases. Germline V gives CDR1 SNHLY, CDR2 FYNNEI. V lost 3 bases and J lost 3; bases outside the gene matches: 8. The CDR3 length is 15 residues. The CDR3 here is CASSESGEGYYEQYF. In DNA form, the CDR3 reads TGTGCCAGCAGTGAGTCCGGGGAGGGTTACTACGAGCAGTACTTC.

This clone has more than one count but fewer than ten. The chain is built from TRBV2 and TRBJ1-6; D gene ambiguous. The germline CDR1 and CDR2 sequences are SNHLY and FYNNEI. Trimming left V 10 bases short and J 0 bases short, with 10 bases between. The CDR3 is 14 amino acids. The CDR3 DNA is TGTGCCAATAGAGGGAGCTCCTATAATTCACCCCTCCACTTT. As protein: CANRGSSYNSPLHF. Full variable domain (missing parts from reference TRBV2 and TRBJ1-6): EPEVTQTPSHQVTQMGQEVILRCVPISNHLYFYWYRQILGQKVEFLVSFYNNEISEKSEIFDDQFSVERPDGSNFTLKIRSTKLEDSAMYFCANRGSSYNSPLHFGNGTRLTVT.

The CDR3 reads CASSLMAAQETQYF. CDR3 bases: TGTGCCAGCAGTTTAATGGCGGCCCAAGAGACCCAGTACTTC. The gene calls are TRBV27 and TRBJ2-5; D is unclear. This CDR3 has 14 residues. The germline gives CDR1 MNHEY, CDR2 SMNVEV (reference sequence). The V end was cut by 2 bases, the J end by 1 base, with 8 bases between.

The CDR3 DNA follows: TGTGCCTGGAGGTCGGGGTCGGGGGGCACTGAAGCTTTCTTT. It encodes CAWRSGSGGTEAFF. This rearrangement joins TRBV30 to TRBJ1-1, with D possibly TRBD1 on 5 matching bases. Germline CDR1 reads GTSNPN; CDR2 reads SVGIG (reference sequence). The CDR3 is 14 amino acids. The germline V and J ends were trimmed by 3 bases and 4 bases, with 15 bases remaining between them. The full variable domain, completed using reference TRBV30 and TRBJ1-1, is SQTIHQWPATLVQPVGSPLSLECTVEGTSNPNLYWYRQAAGRGLQLLFYSVGIGQISSEVPQNLSASRPQDRQFILSSKKLLLSDSGFYLCAWRSGSGGTEAFFGQGTRLTVV.

The V call is TRBV4-3, the J call TRBJ1-2; 7 nucleotides line up with TRBD1. Germline assignment: CDR1 LGHNA and CDR2 YSLEER. V dropped 0 bases and J dropped 5; count of bases not matched to a gene: 9. The CDR3 spans 16 residues. The CDR3 here is CASSQDRFPGGYGYTF. The CDR3, as DNA: TGCGCCAGCAGCCAAGATAGGTTCCCAGGGGGGTATGGCTACACCTTC.

The V gene is TRBV3-1 (or the pseudogene TRBV3-2), the J gene TRBJ2-7, with TRBD2 matching 8 bases. Looked up from germline, CDR1 is LGHDT and CDR2 is YNNKEL (reference sequence). J gave up 5 bases and V 0 bases, and 9 bases lay outside the gene matches. CDR3 size: 16 residues. This CDR3 reads CASSQEAWTSRNEQYF. The CDR3 region has the DNA TGTGCCAGCAGCCAAGAGGCGTGGACTAGCAGGAACGAGCAGTACTTC.

The genes are TRBV3-1 (or the pseudogene TRBV3-2) and TRBJ2-4; 7 bases align to TRBD1. The junction had 12 bases not matched to a gene; V was cut back by 1 base and J by 0 bases. This CDR3 is built from 19 residues. Germline CDR1 is LGHDT and CDR2 is YNNKEL (reference sequence). CDR3 loop: CASSQAPDYRGLAKNIQYF. DNA for the CDR3: TGTGCCAGCAGCCAAGCCCCTGATTACAGGGGATTAGCCAAAAACATTCAGTACTTC.

This rearrangement joins TRBV21-1 to TRBJ1-6. TRBV21-1 is a pseudogene locus. The CDR3 is 16 residues long. CDR3 region: CASRFERGQSYSPLHF. CDR3 nucleotides: TGTGCCAGCAGGTTCGAAAGAGGCCAGTCATATTCACCCCTCCACTTT.

This clone has more than one count but fewer than ten. CDR3 sequence reads: CASQKLAGVGDTQYF. In DNA, the CDR3 is TGTGCCAGCCAAAAACTAGCGGGAGTCGGAGATACGCAGTATTTT. The chain combines TRBV6-4 with TRBJ2-3; 11 positions agree with TRBD2. J gave up 5 bases and V 8 bases, and 9 bases lay outside the gene matches. CDR3 length equals 15 residues. Per the germline V gene, CDR1 is MRHNA and CDR2 is SNTAGT.

This chain links TRBV19 with TRBJ1-1; D call uncertain. The V end was cut by 2 bases, the J end by 1 base, with 8 bases between. CDR1 is LNHDA, CDR2 SQIVND, per germline (reference sequence). The CDR3 is 14 amino acids. CDR3 in DNA: TGTGCCAGTAGTATACCCGGGAGGAACACTGAAGCTTTCTTT. As protein: CASSIPGRNTEAFF.

The CDR3 spells CASSQESGANTGELFF. The DNA of the CDR3 is TGCGCCAGCAGCCAAGAAAGCGGAGCGAACACCGGGGAGCTGTTTTTT. This rearrangement joins TRBV4-1 to TRBJ2-2; tentative D call: TRBD2 (5 bases). The length of the CDR3 is 16 residues. Trimming took off 0 bases at V and 0 bases at J, with 8 bases between the two ends. Germline CDR1 reads MGHRA; CDR2 reads YSYEKL.

This clone turned up a few times. The chain has TRBV7-8 and TRBJ2-3, with TRBD1 matching 11 bases. The CDR3 consists of 16 residues. V dropped 1 base and J dropped 5; count of bases not matched to a gene: 5. Germline CDR1 and CDR2: SGHVS and FQNEAQ. The CDR3, as DNA: TGTGCCAGCAGCTTAGTGGGACAGGGGGGGCGAGATACGCAGTATTTT. Translation gives CASSLVGQGGRDTQYF. The variable domain in full, completed from reference TRBV7-8 and TRBJ2-3, reads GAGVSQSPRYKVAKRGQDVALRCDPISGHVSLFWYQQALGQGPEFLTYFQNEAQLDKSGLPSDRFFAERPEGSVSTLKIQRTQQEDSAVYLCASSLVGQGGRDTQYFGPGTRLTVL.

The CDR3 loop reads CSALFGRGYTF. The CDR3 DNA is TGCAGTGCCCTTTTTGGGAGGGGCTACACCTTC. The rearrangement uses TRBV20-1 and TRBJ1-2; D is ambiguous. The germline V gene has CDR1 DFQATT and CDR2 SNEGSKA (reference sequence). V was clipped by 6 bases and J by 8 bases, with 13 bases between them. The CDR3 contains 11 residues.

The genes are TRBV4-1 and TRBJ2-1; 8 bases line up with TRBD2. This CDR3 has 18 amino acids. CDR1 and CDR2 (germline): MGHRA, YSYEKL. With V trimmed by 6 bases and J by 0 bases, 13 bases remained unmatched. Written as DNA, the CDR3 is TGCGCCAGCAGTCGGGAGGGGGGTACCGAGAGCTCCTACAATGAGCAGTTCTTC. Residues: CASSREGGTESSYNEQFF.

The chain uses TRBV15 and TRBJ2-7; TRBD2 aligns across 8 bases. Germline CDR1 LNHNV, CDR2 YYDKDF (reference sequence). Trimming at V came to 1 base and at J to 2 bases, leaving 1 base not matched to a gene. This CDR3 region has 14 residues. The CDR3 region is CATSRVAGTYEQYF. CDR3 in DNA: TGTGCCACCAGCAGAGTAGCGGGGACCTACGAGCAGTACTTC.

Comments on this clone: Other DNA sequences in the sample encode the same CDR3. This rearrangement joins TRBV4-1 to TRBJ2-1; 8 bases agree with TRBD2. After removal of 4 bases from V and 6 bases from J, the junction contained 8 bases not matched to a gene. This CDR3 region has 15 residues. Germline CDR1 MGHRA, CDR2 YSYEKL. CDR3 residues: CASSPGRLAGNEQFF. DNA of the CDR3: TGCGCCAGCAGCCCGGGGCGGCTAGCGGGCAATGAGCAGTTCTTC.